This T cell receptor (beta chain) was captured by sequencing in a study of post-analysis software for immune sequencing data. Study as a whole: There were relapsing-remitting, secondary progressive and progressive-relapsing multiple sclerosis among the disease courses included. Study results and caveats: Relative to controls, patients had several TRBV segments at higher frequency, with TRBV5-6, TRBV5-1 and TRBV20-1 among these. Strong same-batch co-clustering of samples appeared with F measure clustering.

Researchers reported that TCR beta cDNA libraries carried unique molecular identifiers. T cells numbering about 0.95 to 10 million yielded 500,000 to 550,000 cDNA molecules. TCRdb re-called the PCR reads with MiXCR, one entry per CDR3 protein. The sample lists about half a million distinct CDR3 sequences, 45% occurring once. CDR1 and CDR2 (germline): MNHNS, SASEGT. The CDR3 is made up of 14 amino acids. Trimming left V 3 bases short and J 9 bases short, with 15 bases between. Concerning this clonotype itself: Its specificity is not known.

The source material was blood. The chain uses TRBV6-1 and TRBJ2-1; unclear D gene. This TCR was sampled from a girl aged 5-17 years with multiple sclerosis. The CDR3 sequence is CASSDLGSWGEQFF. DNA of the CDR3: TGTGCCAGCAGTGATTTGGGATCATGGGGTGAGCAGTTCTTC.